Shown below are 5 T cell receptor beta chains from a single sample sequenced in a study of T cell responses to AZD1222 COVID-19 vaccine. Clones were read by immunoSEQ multiplex PCR, and TCRdb kept only the in-frame ones, dropping some. The sample holds under 150,000 clones, 70% to 90% seen once. Sequenced material: peripheral blood, taken on day 0 of AZD1222 vaccination. These receptors were taken from an adult in good health.

The chain joins TRBV30 to TRBJ2-7; D is uncertain. There are 13 residues in the CDR3. Germline values: CDR1 GTSNPN, CDR2 SVGIG (reference sequence). Trimming took 0 bases from V and 0 from J, leaving 6 bases between them. The chain's CDR3 is CAWSVLSSYEQYF. The CDR3 region has the DNA TGTGCCTGGAGTGTACTTAGCTCCTACGAGCAGTACTTC.

The chain links TRBV11-3 to TRBJ1-3, with D tentatively TRBD1 (6 bases). Trimming took off 5 bases at V and 4 bases at J, with 12 bases between the two ends. Germline V CDR1 and CDR2: SGHNT, YENEEA. The CDR3 has 14 residues. CDR3 protein: CASSPWGAGNTIYF. The DNA for the CDR3 is TGTGCCAGCAGCCCGTGGGGGGCCGGAAACACCATATATTTT.

CDR3 residues: CASSTVGNTEAFF. The CDR3 nucleotides read TGTGCCAGCAGTACGGTAGGGAACACTGAAGCTTTCTTT. The chain combines TRBV6-5 with TRBJ1-1, with no clear D. The V and J ends lost 5 bases and 1 base respectively, with 8 bases between them. This CDR3 is 13 amino acids long. From germline, CDR1 is MNHEY and CDR2 SVGAGI.

This chain connects TRBV6-4 to TRBJ2-3; maybe TRBD1 (6 bases). The CDR3 totals 13 residues. V lost 4 bases to trimming and J lost 4 bases, with 9 bases between them. Germline V lookup: CDR1 MRHNA, CDR2 SNTAGT. CDR3 nucleotides: TGTGCCAGCAGTGTTCAGGGGTCAGATACGCAGTATTTT. Protein product: CASSVQGSDTQYF.

The chain uses TRBV30 and TRBJ1-2; 7 nucleotides align to TRBD1. This CDR3 contains 13 residues. V lost 2 bases, J lost 8 bases, and 8 bases stayed unmatched. Germline V gives CDR1 GTSNPN, CDR2 SVGIG (reference sequence). The CDR3 sequence is CAWSPDRDEGYTF. CDR3 DNA: TGTGCCTGGAGTCCTGACAGGGACGAAGGCTACACCTTC. Full variable domain (outside the CDR3, taken from reference TRBV30 and TRBJ1-2): SQTIHQWPATLVQPVGSPLSLECTVEGTSNPNLYWYRQAAGRGLQLLFYSVGIGQISSEVPQNLSASRPQDRQFILSSKKLLLSDSGFYLCAWSPDRDEGYTFGSGTRLTVV.